The TCR beta chain described here comes from a study of blood T cell repertoires in COVID-19. Study at large: Samples representing acute and convalescent COVID-19 were sourced from the United States, Italy and Spain. PBMCs, B-cell-depleted T cells, or T cells were the source of the cDNA or gDNA that made up the material.

CDR1 is WNHNN and CDR2 is SYGVQD in the germline V gene (reference sequence). CDR3 size: 16 residues. Unmatched junction bases numbered 10, after V lost 4 bases and J lost 2 bases. Under the authors' procedure: Counts of nucleated cells, estimated from reference gene primer amplification, were obtained. Sequencing was performed with immunoSEQ multiplex PCR; in TCRdb, only in-frame clones are kept and a portion is missing. V, J and clone size reflect that table, while D and trimming were determined from the DNA. The profile covers approximately 200,000 clones, with roughly nine tenths appearing a single time and 2.5% to 3.5% taken by the ten largest.

The chain uses TRBV10-1 and TRBJ2-7, with TRBD2 matching 8 bases. The sequence derives from a woman in her twenties or thirties with active or convalescent COVID-19. The specimen sequenced was peripheral blood. The CDR3 region has the DNA TGCGCCAGCAGTGGCCCAGCACCGGGAGGGGCCTACGAGCAGTACTTC. This sequence encodes CASSGPAPGGAYEQYF.